A single sample gave rise to the 20 T cell receptor beta chains below, sequenced in a study of blood T cell repertoires in COVID-19. The data were produced by immunoSEQ multiplex PCR, yet TCRdb's version contains in-frame clones alone and is incomplete. The sample consists of under 250,000 clones, over 70% of them appearing once. The source material was peripheral blood. All receptors come from an elderly woman with acute or convalescent COVID-19.

The chain is built from TRBV28 and TRBJ2-3; D is ambiguous. Germline CDR1 and CDR2: MDHEN and SYDVKM. Trimming shortened V by 6 bases and J by 2 bases, and 12 bases separated the two germline ends. This CDR3 contains 14 residues. The CDR3 DNA reads as TGTGCCAGCAGAGGCGGAACTTTCACAGATACGCAGTATTTT. It encodes CASRGGTFTDTQYF.

Notes on this clone: This sample also contains other DNA sequences that code for the same CDR3. V and J are TRBV7-9 and TRBJ1-5; D gene uncertain. CDR3 size: 13 residues. Germline CDR1 is SEHNR and CDR2 is FQNEAQ (reference sequence). V gave up 2 bases and J gave up 4 bases, with 6 bases separating them. CDR3 nucleotide sequence: TGTGCCAGCAGCTTATCAGGAAATCAGCCCCAGCATTTT. As protein: CASSLSGNQPQHF. Looking up the rest from reference TRBV7-9 and TRBJ1-5 gives the full variable domain: DTGVSQNPRHKITKRGQNVTFRCDPISEHNRLYWYRQTLGQGPEFLTYFQNEAQLEKSRLLSDRFSAERPKGSFSTLEIQRTEQGDSAMYLCASSLSGNQPQHFGDGTRLSIL.

V and J are TRBV2 and TRBJ1-5; D is ambiguous. The V and J ends lost 6 bases and 5 bases respectively, with 11 bases between them. Germline V gene lookup returns CDR1 SNHLY and CDR2 FYNNEI. The CDR3 covers 13 residues. The chain's CDR3 is CASRAGVDQPQHF. The DNA of the CDR3 is TGTGCCAGCAGGGCAGGTGTGGATCAGCCCCAGCATTTT.

This chain connects TRBV6-5 to TRBJ1-2, with 9 bases lining up with TRBD1. V was clipped by 6 bases and J by 8 bases; unmatched bases: 10. The CDR3 is 14 residues long. Germline V gene lookup returns CDR1 MNHEY and CDR2 SVGAGI. CDR3 region: CASRLTGGAGGYTF. The CDR3, as DNA: TGTGCCAGCAGGCTTACAGGGGGCGCTGGGGGCTACACCTTC.

This sequence joins TRBV19 and TRBJ1-5; possibly TRBD1 for D (6 bases). Trimming removed 5 bases at V and 4 bases at J, with 15 bases between. The CDR3 covers 15 residues. Germline V gene lookup returns CDR1 LNHDA and CDR2 SQIVND (reference sequence). The CDR3 here is CASSSLGDTNQPQHF. The CDR3 DNA reads TGTGCCAGTAGTTCTTTGGGGGACACAAATCAGCCCCAGCATTTT.

The rearrangement joins TRBV18 to TRBJ2-3; TRBD2 matches 11 bases. V lost 3 bases to trimming and J lost 2 bases; unmatched junction nucleotides: 22. Germline loops: CDR1 KGHSH, CDR2 LQKENI. The CDR3 is made up of 22 amino acids. CDR3 loop: CASSPTGSPTSGRGSFTDTQYF. The DNA of the CDR3 is TGTGCCAGCTCACCGACAGGGTCCCCCACTAGCGGGAGAGGTTCTTTCACAGATACGCAGTATTTT. Based on the CDR3 plus reference TRBV18 and TRBJ2-3, the full variable domain is NAGVMQNPRHLVRRRGQEARLRCSPMKGHSHVYWYRQLPEEGLKFMVYLQKENIIDESGMPKERFSAEFPKEGPSILRIQQVVRGDSAAYFCASSPTGSPTSGRGSFTDTQYFGPGTRLTVL.

This clone occurred a few times. Other nucleotide sequences from this sample produce the same CDR3. The genes are TRBV6-1 and TRBJ1-4, with a tentative D call TRBD1 (5 bases). The CDR3 has 15 residues. In germline, CDR1 is MNHNS, CDR2 SASEGT. The V and J ends lost 1 base and 5 bases respectively, with 11 bases between them. CDR3: CASSEGAGLNEKLFF. CDR3 sequence (DNA): TGTGCCAGCAGTGAAGGGGCAGGGTTGAATGAAAAACTGTTTTTT.

The rearrangement links TRBV10-3 to TRBJ1-4; 8 bases line up with TRBD1. CDR3 size: 15 residues. The V gene end was trimmed by 3 bases and the J gene end by 4 bases; junction bases not matched to a gene: 4. Per the germline V gene, CDR1 is ENHRY and CDR2 is SYGVKD. The DNA of the CDR3 is TGTGCCATCAGTGACCGGACAGGGAATAATGAAAAACTGTTTTTT. Its translation: CAISDRTGNNEKLFF.

This clone has only a few counts. Other DNA variants within this sample encode the same CDR3. V is TRBV6-5 and J is TRBJ2-7, with a tentative D call TRBD2 (5 bases). CDR1 is MNHEY, CDR2 SVGAGI, per germline. V was shortened by 0 bases and J by 0 bases, with 12 bases between the two germline ends. CDR3 length equals 16 residues. The CDR3 nucleotides are TGTGCCAGCAGTTACTCGAACACGGGGAGCTCCTACGAGCAGTACTTC. Translation gives CASSYSNTGSSYEQYF.

The CDR3 region is CASSPAGGRSTEAFF. CDR3 sequence (DNA): TGTGCCAGCTCACCCGCAGGGGGCAGGAGCACTGAAGCTTTCTTT. The genes are TRBV18 and TRBJ1-1; 8 bases agree with TRBD1. The CDR3 has 15 residues. Trimming cost V 3 bases and J 4 bases; bases outside gene matches: 7. The germline V gene encodes CDR1 KGHSH and CDR2 LQKENI.

The CDR3 is CASSLVGLAGTKGYQETQYF. In DNA form, the CDR3 reads TGTGCCAGCAGCTTAGTGGGGCTAGCGGGAACCAAAGGTTACCAAGAGACCCAGTACTTC. The genes are TRBV13 and TRBJ2-5; 9 bases are a match to TRBD2. CDR1 and CDR2 from the germline V gene are PRHDT and FYEKMQ (reference sequence). CDR3 length: 20 residues. With V trimmed by 1 base and J by 0 bases, 15 bases remained unmatched.

The V and J genes are TRBV10-1 and TRBJ1-1; D is unresolved. Germline V gives CDR1 WNHNN, CDR2 SYGVQD (reference sequence). V was pared by 0 bases and J by 10 bases, with 9 bases between. CDR3 length: 12 residues. The CDR3 DNA is TGCGCCAGCAGTGAGTCGGCGGGTGGAGCTTTCTTT. Protein sequence: CASSESAGGAFF.

The V call is TRBV19, the J call TRBJ1-6; D is perhaps TRBD1 (6 bases). This CDR3 region has 14 residues. Trimming removed 5 bases at V and 5 bases at J, with 10 bases between. Germline loops: CDR1 LNHDA, CDR2 SQIVND (reference sequence). CDR3 DNA sequence: TGTGCCAGTAGTCTCAACAGGGATAATTCACCCCTCCACTTT. This sequence encodes CASSLNRDNSPLHF.

This chain uses TRBV7-9 with TRBJ2-1; D may be TRBD1 (6 bases). The CDR3 runs to 15 residues. V gave up 5 bases and J gave up 8 bases, with 19 bases separating them. CDR1 is SEHNR and CDR2 is FQNEAQ in the germline V gene (reference sequence). CDR3 nucleotide sequence: TGTGCCAGCAGCGCCACACAAACAGGGTTACATGAGCAGTTCTTC. The encoded protein is CASSATQTGLHEQFF.

V gene TRBV6-5 combines with J gene TRBJ1-1, with D unclear. CDR1 is MNHEY and CDR2 is SVGAGI in the germline V gene. Trimming removed 3 bases from V and 4 bases from J, with 12 bases in between. The CDR3 consists of 14 residues. CDR3 region: CASSYKLLSTEAFF. As DNA, the CDR3 is TGTGCCAGCAGTTATAAGCTTCTCTCCACTGAAGCTTTCTTT.

The V gene is TRBV9, the J gene TRBJ2-3, with D tentatively TRBD1 (5 bases). The germline V and J ends were trimmed by 4 bases and 5 bases, with 17 bases remaining between them. The CDR3 is made up of 15 amino acids. Germline CDR1 SGDLS, CDR2 YYNGEE. Here the CDR3 DNA reads TGTGCCAGCAGCCCAAGTAGGGGTAGGAGAGATACGCAGTATTTT. Its protein product is CASSPSRGRRDTQYF.

The chain employs TRBV3-1 (or the pseudogene TRBV3-2) and TRBJ2-1; 11 nucleotides match TRBD2. The V gene's germline CDR1 is LGHDT and CDR2 YNNKEL (reference sequence). J lost 6 bases, V lost 6 bases, and 7 bases had no gene match. This CDR3 has 15 amino acids. CDR3 protein: CASRDTSGGVNEQFF. CDR3 sequence (DNA): TGTGCCAGCAGGGACACTAGCGGGGGCGTCAATGAGCAGTTCTTC.

This chain uses TRBV29-1 with TRBJ1-4, with a weak D call TRBD1 (5 bases). CDR1 and CDR2 from the germline V gene are SQVTM and ANQGSEA. CDR3 size: 13 residues. V was clipped by 5 bases and J by 7 bases, with 14 bases between them. The CDR3 DNA reads TGCAGCGTTCGTGCAGGGTCGGTTGAAAAACTGTTTTTT. It codes for CSVRAGSVEKLFF.

V and J are TRBV7-9 and TRBJ1-6; 7 positions agree with TRBD1. Germline-derived CDR1 and CDR2 are SEHNR and FQNEAQ (reference sequence). Trimming took 6 bases from V and 7 from J; bases not matched to a gene: 9. The CDR3 sequence is 15 residues long. CDR3 amino acids: CASRPWDRRNSPLHF. As DNA, the CDR3 is TGTGCCAGCAGACCGTGGGACAGAAGGAATTCACCCCTCCACTTT.

This clone was observed a handful of times. The V and J genes are TRBV29-1 and TRBJ2-1, with a tentative D call TRBD2 (5 bases). The CDR3 is 13 residues long. Germline V gene data show CDR1 as SQVTM and CDR2 as ANQGSEA. The V end lost 1 base, the J end lost 7 bases, and 11 bases lay between the germline ends. The CDR3 DNA sequence: TGCAGCGTTGAAGGGCTAGCTGGGAATGAGCAGTTCTTC. It codes for CSVEGLAGNEQFF.